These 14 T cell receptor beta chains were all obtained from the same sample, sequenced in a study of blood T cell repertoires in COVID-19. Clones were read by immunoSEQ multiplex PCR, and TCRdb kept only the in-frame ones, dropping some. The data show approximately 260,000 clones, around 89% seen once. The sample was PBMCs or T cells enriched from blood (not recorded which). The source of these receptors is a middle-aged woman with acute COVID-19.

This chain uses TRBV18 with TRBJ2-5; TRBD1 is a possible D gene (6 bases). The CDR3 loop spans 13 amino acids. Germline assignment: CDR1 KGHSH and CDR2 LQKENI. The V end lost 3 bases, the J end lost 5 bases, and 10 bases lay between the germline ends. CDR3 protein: CASSPFRGETQYF. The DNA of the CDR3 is TGTGCCAGCTCACCCTTCAGGGGCGAGACCCAGTACTTC.

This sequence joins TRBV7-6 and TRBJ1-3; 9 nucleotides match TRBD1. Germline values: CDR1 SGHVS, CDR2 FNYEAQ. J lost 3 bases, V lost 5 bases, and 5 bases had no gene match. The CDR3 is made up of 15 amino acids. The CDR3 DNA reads TGTGCCAGCAGCCCCGGGACAGGGCATGGAAACACCATATATTTT. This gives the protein CASSPGTGHGNTIYF.

CDR3 DNA sequence: TGTGCCACCAGTTCGCACGGTGGACAGGGGTCCACCGGGGAGCTGTTTTTT. It is translated as CATSSHGGQGSTGELFF. The chain has TRBV24-1 and TRBJ2-2; TRBD1 aligns across 9 bases. Trimming removed 6 bases from V and 4 bases from J; junction bases left unmatched: 11. The CDR3 consists of 17 residues. Germline CDR1 and CDR2: KGHDR and SFDVKD.

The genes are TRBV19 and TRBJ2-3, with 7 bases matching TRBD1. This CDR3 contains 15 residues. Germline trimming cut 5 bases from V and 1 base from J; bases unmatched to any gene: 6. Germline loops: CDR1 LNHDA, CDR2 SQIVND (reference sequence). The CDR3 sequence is CASSDIDRGTDTQYF. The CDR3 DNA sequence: TGTGCCAGTAGTGATATAGACAGGGGCACAGATACGCAGTATTTT.

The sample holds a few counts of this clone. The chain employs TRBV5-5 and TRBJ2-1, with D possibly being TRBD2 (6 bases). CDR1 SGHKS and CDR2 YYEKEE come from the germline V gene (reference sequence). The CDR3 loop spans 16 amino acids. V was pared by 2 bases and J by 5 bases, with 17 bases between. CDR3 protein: CASSLLGGTPNNEQFF. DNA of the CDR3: TGTGCCAGCAGCTTACTGGGCGGGACCCCCAACAATGAGCAGTTCTTC.

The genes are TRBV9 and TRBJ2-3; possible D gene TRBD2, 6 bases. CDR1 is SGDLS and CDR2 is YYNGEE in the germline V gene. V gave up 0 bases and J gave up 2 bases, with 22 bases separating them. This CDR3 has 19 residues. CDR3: CASSVARGGVYTITDTQYF. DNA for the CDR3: TGTGCCAGCAGCGTAGCTCGGGGAGGTGTCTATACTATCACAGATACGCAGTATTTT.

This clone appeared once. The CDR3 spells CASSQEIGSAYNEQFF. In DNA form, the CDR3 reads TGCGCCAGCAGCCAAGAGATAGGTAGCGCCTACAATGAGCAGTTCTTC. The chain joins TRBV4-1 to TRBJ2-1; weak D call: TRBD2 (5 bases). The CDR3 consists of 16 residues. Trimming cost V 0 bases and J 2 bases, with 11 bases left between them. Looked up from germline, CDR1 is MGHRA and CDR2 is YSYEKL.

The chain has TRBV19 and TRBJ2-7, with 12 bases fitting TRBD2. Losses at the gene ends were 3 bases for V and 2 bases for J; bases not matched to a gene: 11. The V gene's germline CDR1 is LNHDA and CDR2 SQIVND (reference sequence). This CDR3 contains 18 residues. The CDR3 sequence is CASSIGTSGSPGAYEQYF. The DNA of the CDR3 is TGTGCCAGTAGTATCGGGACTAGCGGGTCCCCGGGGGCCTACGAGCAGTACTTC.

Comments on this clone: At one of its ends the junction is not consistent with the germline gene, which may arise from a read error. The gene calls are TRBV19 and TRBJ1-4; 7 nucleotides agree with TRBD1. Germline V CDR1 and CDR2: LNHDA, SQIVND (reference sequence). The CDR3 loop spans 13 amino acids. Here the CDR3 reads CASRTGTDYEVIF. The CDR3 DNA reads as TGTGCCAGTAGAACCGGGACAGACTATGAAGTGATTTTT.

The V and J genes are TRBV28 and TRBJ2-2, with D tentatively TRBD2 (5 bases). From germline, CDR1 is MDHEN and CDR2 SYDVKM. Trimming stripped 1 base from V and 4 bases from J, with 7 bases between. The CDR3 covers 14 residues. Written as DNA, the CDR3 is TGTGCCAGCAGTTTATCGGGGTCCACCGGGGAGCTGTTTTTT. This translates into CASSLSGSTGELFF.

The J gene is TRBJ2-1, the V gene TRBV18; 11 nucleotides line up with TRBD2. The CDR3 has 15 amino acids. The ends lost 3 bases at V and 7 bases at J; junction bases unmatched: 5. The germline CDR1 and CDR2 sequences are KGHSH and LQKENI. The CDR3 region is CASSPMTSGKNEQFF. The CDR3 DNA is TGTGCCAGCTCACCGATGACTAGCGGGAAAAATGAGCAGTTCTTC. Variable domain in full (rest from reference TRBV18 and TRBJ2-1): NAGVMQNPRHLVRRRGQEARLRCSPMKGHSHVYWYRQLPEEGLKFMVYLQKENIIDESGMPKERFSAEFPKEGPSILRIQQVVRGDSAAYFCASSPMTSGKNEQFFGPGTRLTVL.

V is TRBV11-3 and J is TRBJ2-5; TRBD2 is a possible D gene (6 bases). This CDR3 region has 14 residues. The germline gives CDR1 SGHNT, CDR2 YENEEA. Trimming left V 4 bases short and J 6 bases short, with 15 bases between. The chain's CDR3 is CASSSEGVMKTQYF. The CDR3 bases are TGTGCCAGCAGCTCGGAGGGTGTCATGAAGACCCAGTACTTC.

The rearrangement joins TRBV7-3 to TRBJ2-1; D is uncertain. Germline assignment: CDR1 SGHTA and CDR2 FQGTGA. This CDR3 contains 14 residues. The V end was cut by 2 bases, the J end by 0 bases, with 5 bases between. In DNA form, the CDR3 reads TGTGCCAGCAGCTTACTACCCTCCTACAATGAGCAGTTCTTC. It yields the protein CASSLLPSYNEQFF. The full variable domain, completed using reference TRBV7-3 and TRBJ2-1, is GAGVSQTPSNKVTEKGKYVELRCDPISGHTALYWYRQSLGQGPEFLIYFQGTGAADDSGLPNDRFFAVRPEGSVSTLKIQRTERGDSAVYLCASSLLPSYNEQFFGPGTRLTVL.

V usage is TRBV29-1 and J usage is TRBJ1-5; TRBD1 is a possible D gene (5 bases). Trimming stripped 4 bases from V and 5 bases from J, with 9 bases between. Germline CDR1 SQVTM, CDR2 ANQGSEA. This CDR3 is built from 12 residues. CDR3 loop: CSVGEQDQPQHF. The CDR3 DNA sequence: TGCAGCGTTGGGGAACAGGATCAGCCCCAGCATTTT.